This TCR beta chain was recorded in a study of T cell responses to AZD1222 COVID-19 vaccine. General observations from the study: Most donors were white British, females outnumbered males, and clonal diversity was possibly underestimated. Every sample of the repertoires postdated the peak T cell response. Among those given AZD1222, only five or six were seropositive at baseline.

The germline V gene has CDR1 KGHSH and CDR2 LQKENI. The CDR3 has 15 residues. The V gene end was trimmed by 0 bases and the J gene end by 6 bases; junction bases not matched to a gene: 3. Second-dose schedules of about 4 or about 12 weeks were combined. TCRdb's copy holds only in-frame clones and misses some; the assay was immunoSEQ multiplex PCR. The repertoire includes under 150,000 clones, approximately 90% of them detected once, and around 2.1% sits in the top ten. To note about this clone: Its antigen is as yet unknown.

The sequences come from peripheral blood, collected 28 days after the second AZD1222 dose. The gene calls are TRBV18 and TRBJ2-1, with TRBD2 matching 9 bases. The receptor comes from an adult who received the AZD1222 COVID-19 vaccine. DNA of the CDR3: TGTGCCAGCTCACCACCGGCGGGAGGGCCCAATGAGCAGTTCTTC. Amino acids: CASSPPAGGPNEQFF.